The clone carrying this T cell receptor beta chain was counted between two and nine times. Its target is not known. The same CDR3 also results from other DNA sequences found in this sample. These data originate in a study of CD8+ T cells in alopecia areata. Looking at the study overall: Treated individuals took tofacitinib by mouth, 5 to 10 mg twice daily.

Germline lookup yields CDR1 SGHRS and CDR2 YFSETQ. The CDR3 consists of 15 residues. V lost 1 base to trimming and J lost 1 base; unmatched junction nucleotides: 3. Treatment denoted: oral pan-JAK inhibitor, 5-10 mg twice daily. Findings and caveats of the study: Relative to mice, TCR sharing across patients was less clear, a difference possibly HLA-related.

TCR sequencing used cDNA made by reverse transcription of extracted RNA. Here immunoSEQ multiplex PCR was the method, and the copy in TCRdb shows in-frame clones only, minus some. The sample consists of 150,000 to 200,000 clones, about three fifths of them appearing once. This TCR came from a human donor with alopecia areata. The chain couples TRBV5-1 to TRBJ2-3; 7 positions match TRBD1. The material was CD4+ T cells sorted from blood, obtained at week 24, from a patient treated with tofacitinib. CDR3 bases: TGCGCCAGCAGCTTGAGGGGGCTCCGCACAGATACGCAGTATTTT. It is translated as CASSLRGLRTDTQYF.